This T cell receptor (beta chain) originates from a study of T cells expressing NK-cell markers. Using the 5' RACE reads, TCRdb records one entry per CDR3 protein without DNA. Recorded for this sample: some 340,000 distinct CDR3 sequences. Germline lookup yields CDR1 DFQATT and CDR2 SNEGSKA (reference sequence). The CDR3 is 15 amino acids. The rearrangement uses TRBV20-1 and TRBJ1-2; TCRdb picks TRBD1, but there is no DNA to check that call. The receptor was isolated from a man aged 18-69 years in good health. The source material was blood T cells: a sorted CD56 or NKG2C T cell subset, CD4+ or CD8+ T cells, or bulk PBMC T cells (not recorded which). CDR3 region: CSPEARTGENYGYTF.